The 10 T cell receptor beta chains below were found in one sample sequenced in a study of molecular identifiers for immune sequencing clone quantification. TCRdb independently ran MiXCR on the PCR reads; one entry per CDR3 protein. The sample holds around 100,000 distinct CDR3 sequences, 36% seen once. The sample was naive CD8+ T cells from blood, with Jurkat cell RNA spiked in. Subset here: FACS-sorted CD8+CD4-CCR7+CD45RA+ naive T cells. These receptors all come from a human donor in good health. Some libraries in this study had Jurkat cell RNA spiked in.

This clonotype was seen a few times. The chain carries TRBV19 and TRBJ1-5; D is perhaps TRBD1 (6 bases). This CDR3 contains 16 residues. Between the trimmed V and J ends, which lost 4 bases and 0 bases, there was a span of 13 bases. Per germline, CDR1 LNHDA and CDR2 SQIVND (reference sequence). CDR3 in amino acids: CASSRGTRGSNQPQHF. The CDR3 nucleotides are TGTGCCAGTAGTAGGGGGACCAGGGGTAGCAATCAGCCCCAGCATTTT.

This clonotype was seen a handful of times. CDR3 bases: TGTGCCAGCAGTGTGGGGTGGAGGACTGAAGCTTTCTTT. Protein sequence: CASSVGWRTEAFF. This rearrangement joins TRBV9 to TRBJ1-1, with D hard to call. Trimming pared 5 bases from V and 5 bases from J, leaving 13 bases between. In germline, CDR1 is SGDLS, CDR2 YYNGEE. This CDR3 region has 13 residues.

A few counts support this clonotype. This sequence joins TRBV28 and TRBJ2-5, with 8 bases lining up with TRBD1. The J segment lost 2 bases and the V segment lost 6 bases, leaving 5 bases of the junction unmatched. The CDR3 is made up of 14 amino acids. The germline CDR1 and CDR2 sequences are MDHEN and SYDVKM. CDR3 sequence (DNA): TGTGCCAGCAGAACGACAGGGGAACAAGAGACCCAGTACTTC. This sequence encodes CASRTTGEQETQYF. Based on the CDR3 plus reference TRBV28 and TRBJ2-5, the full variable domain is DVKVTQSSRYLVKRTGEKVFLECVQDMDHENMFWYRQDPGLGLRLIYFSYDVKMKEKGDIPEGYSVSREKKERFSLILESASTNQTSMYLCASRTTGEQETQYFGPGTRLLVL.

This clonotype was observed a handful of times. J is TRBJ2-2 and V is TRBV12-5, with TRBD1 matching 9 bases. The CDR3 is made up of 21 amino acids. J gave up 1 base and V 0 bases, and 15 bases lay outside the gene matches. Per the germline V gene, CDR1 is LGHNT and CDR2 is FRNRAP. As DNA, the CDR3 is TGTGCTAGTGGTTTGGTTAAACCGGGACAGGGTACATTTTTGAACACCGGGGAGCTGTTTTTT. Protein: CASGLVKPGQGTFLNTGELFF.

The chain recombines TRBV2 with TRBJ1-5, with D possibly TRBD1 on 6 matching bases. Germline-derived CDR1 and CDR2 are SNHLY and FYNNEI. The ends were cut back, 6 bases at V and 5 bases at J, with 17 bases in the middle. The CDR3 runs 15 residues. DNA of the CDR3: TGTGCCAGCAGCAAGGACAGTTATAAGTATCAGCCCCAGCATTTT. This codes for CASSKDSYKYQPQHF.

The chain carries TRBV7-6 and TRBJ2-7, with D tentatively TRBD1 or TRBD2 (6 bases each). Trimming left V 3 bases short and J 6 bases short, with 18 bases between. Germline V gene sequence: CDR1 SGHVS, CDR2 FNYEAQ. The CDR3 is 15 amino acids. CDR3 DNA sequence: TGTGCCAGCAGCTTGGCGTTGGTGAAGGGGGGCGAGCAGTACTTC. Amino acid sequence: CASSLALVKGGEQYF. Full variable domain (missing parts from reference TRBV7-6 and TRBJ2-7): GAGVSQSPRYKVTKRGQDVALRCDPISGHVSLYWYRQALGQGPEFLTYFNYEAQQDKSGLPNDRFSAERPEGSISTLTIQRTEQRDSAMYRCASSLALVKGGEQYFGPGTRLTVT.

V is TRBV27 and J is TRBJ2-5; 9 bases align to TRBD1. V lost 7 bases to trimming and J lost 7 bases; unmatched junction nucleotides: 13. Looked up from germline, CDR1 is MNHEY and CDR2 is SMNVEV (reference sequence). This CDR3 has 15 residues. CDR3 bases: TGTGCCAGCACTTCTATCGGGACAGGGTTAGGGACCCAGTACTTC. Translation: CASTSIGTGLGTQYF.

As for this clonotype: Relative to the germline gene, one junction end is altered; a read error may explain this. This chain joins TRBV11-2 and TRBJ2-2; 11 nucleotides match TRBD2. The CDR3 is 16 residues long. Germline CDR1 is SGHAT and CDR2 is FQNNGV. This CDR3 is CASSIAGGTNTGELCF. CDR3 bases: TGTGCCAGCAGCATAGCGGGAGGGACGAACACCGGGGAGCTGTGTTTT.

In this sample, this clonotype turned up a few times. The chain has TRBV28 and TRBJ2-7, with D perhaps being TRBD1 or TRBD2 (6 bases each). CDR1 and CDR2 from the germline V gene are MDHEN and SYDVKM. Trimming pared 3 bases from V and 0 bases from J, leaving 9 bases between. This CDR3 has 14 amino acids. CDR3 amino acids: CASSFRGPSYEQYF. CDR3 nucleotides: TGTGCCAGCAGTTTTCGGGGGCCCTCCTACGAGCAGTACTTC.

Ten or more counts support this clonotype. The rearrangement uses TRBV2 and TRBJ2-1; D call uncertain. The CDR3 sequence is 14 residues long. Trimming left V 9 bases short and J 3 bases short, with 15 bases between. Germline CDR1 and CDR2: SNHLY and FYNNEI. CDR3 protein: CASLDGVNYNEQFF. The CDR3, as DNA: TGTGCCAGTTTGGACGGCGTTAACTACAATGAGCAGTTCTTC.